The rows below give T cell receptor beta chains drawn from one sample of a study of T cell changes during pregnancy in multiple sclerosis. Profiled with immunoSEQ multiplex PCR; TCRdb holds only in-frame clones, not every one. This table holds around 68,000 clones, 90% to 95% found once. The source was peripheral blood, collected in the third trimester of pregnancy. These receptors were collected from a female donor in good health, enrolled as a control in a pregnancy study. Each CDR3 is given with its conserved first and last residue. D genes are given only for firm matches. Not every row has a clone size; where given, it reads once, few, many or a size class.

DNA	CDR3	length	size	D	V	J
TGTGCCAGCCTAGGAAAGGGTGACTACACAGATACGCAGTATTTT	CASLGKGDYTDTQYF	15	.	.	TRBV6-1	TRBJ2-3
TGTGCCAGCACAGGGTATCATGGCTACACCTTC	CASTGYHGYTF	11	.	.	TRBV5-5	TRBJ1-2
TGTGCCACCAGCAGAGATCACGGCCGACTAGCGGGGGGGTCAGATACGCAGTATTTT	CATSRDHGRLAGGSDTQYF	19	.	TRBD2	TRBV15	TRBJ2-3
TGTGCCAGCAGTGAAGGTGTAGCTCGGGTCTACGAGCAGTACTTC	CASSEGVARVYEQYF	15	.	.	TRBV25-1	TRBJ2-7
TGTGCCAGCAGCTTAGACCCTAGCCTGCACTACGAGCAGTACTTC	CASSLDPSLHYEQYF	15	.	.	TRBV11-2	TRBJ2-7
TGTGCCAGCAGAACAGGGGTAGTACAGCCCCAGCATTTT	CASRTGVVQPQHF	13	.	TRBD1	TRBV28	TRBJ1-5
TGTGCCTGCAGGGAGCGGGGGGCACCCGGGGAGCTGTTTTTT	CACRERGAPGELFF	14	.	TRBD2	TRBV6-5	TRBJ2-2
TGTGCCACCAGCAGAGTGGCAGGGTCTTCATATAATTCACCCCTCCACTTT	CATSRVAGSSYNSPLHF	17	.	.	TRBV15	TRBJ1-6
TGCGCCAGCAGCTTGCGAGAGGCAGCAGCGTCATTGGGGCAGTTCTTC	CASSLREAAASLGQFF	16	.	.	TRBV5-1	TRBJ2-1
TGCGCCAGCAGCTCCGGACAGGGGACAAACTACGAGCAGTACTTC	CASSSGQGTNYEQYF	15	.	TRBD1	TRBV5-1	TRBJ2-7
TGTGCCTCCACCTCGGGGACAGAGCAAGAGACCCAGTACTTC	CASTSGTEQETQYF	14	.	TRBD1	TRBV28	TRBJ2-5
TGTGCCAGCAGCCGACAGGGATCCGGAAACACCATATATTTT	CASSRQGSGNTIYF	14	.	TRBD1	TRBV13	TRBJ1-3
TGTGCCTGCGGCCTGCCCTACGAGCAGTACTTC	CACGLPYEQYF	11	.	.	TRBV7-9	TRBJ2-7
TGTGCCAGCAGTGCACAGGGAACTGAAGCTTTCTTT	CASSAQGTEAFF	12	.	.	TRBV28	TRBJ1-1
TGTGCCAGTAGTATTGGTACAACAGTGGGGCCCCAGCATTTT	CASSIGTTVGPQHF	14	few	.	TRBV19	TRBJ1-5
TGTGCCAGCAGCTCCCAACTCAGACTAGCGGCCCGTTCCTACGAGCAGTACTTC	CASSSQLRLAARSYEQYF	18	.	TRBD2	TRBV7-2	TRBJ2-7
TGTGCCAGCATCACTAGCGGAAGAAATGAGCAGTTCTTC	CASITSGRNEQFF	13	once	TRBD2	TRBV28	TRBJ2-1
TGTGCCTGGAGTGTACAGGTCGGCGAGCAGTACTTC	CAWSVQVGEQYF	12	.	.	TRBV30	TRBJ2-7
TGTGCCAGCAGCCTCGAACCATGGGGGCAGGACAGCTCCTACAATGAGCAGTTCTTC	CASSLEPWGQDSSYNEQFF	19	.	.	TRBV13	TRBJ2-1
TGTGCCAGCAGCTTAATCGGCGCAGGGGGCGCAGCCCTGGGGGGCGAGCAGTACTTC	CASSLIGAGGAALGGEQYF	19	.	TRBD1	TRBV7-8	TRBJ2-7
TGTGCCAGCAGGGGCCTGGGGAGGACGGGGGTGTTCACAGATACGCAGTATTTT	CASRGLGRTGVFTDTQYF	18	once	.	TRBV9	TRBJ2-3
TGTGCCAGCAGCTTAGACGGCACAGATACGCAGTATTTT	CASSLDGTDTQYF	13	.	.	TRBV11-3	TRBJ2-3
TGTGCCAGCAGCTCACTGGGAGGGGTGAAAGAGACCCAGTACTTC	CASSSLGGVKETQYF	15	.	TRBD2	TRBV7-2	TRBJ2-5
TGTGCCATCAGGACAGGGGATAGTGAAAAACTGTTTTTT	CAIRTGDSEKLFF	13	.	TRBD1	TRBV10-3	TRBJ1-4
TGTGCCAGCAGCTTAGTGGGCAATAACTATGGCTACACCTTC	CASSLVGNNYGYTF	14	.	.	TRBV7-9	TRBJ1-2
TGTGCCAGTAGTATGAAGCGGGGCACCGGGGAGCTGTTTTTT	CASSMKRGTGELFF	14	.	TRBD2	TRBV19	TRBJ2-2
TGTGCCACCGGCCCCGGGACAGAAGCCTACGAGCAGTACTTC	CATGPGTEAYEQYF	14	.	TRBD1	TRBV15	TRBJ2-7
TGTGCCAGCAGCGCACTAGCGGGGGGCGGGAGCTCCTACAATGAGCAGTTCTTC	CASSALAGGGSSYNEQFF	18	.	TRBD2	TRBV9	TRBJ2-1
TGCGCCAGCAGGGCGGGGCAGGCCACAGATACGCAGTATTTT	CASRAGQATDTQYF	14	.	.	TRBV5-1	TRBJ2-3
TGTGCCAGCTCACCAAGGGACCGTGGAGGAGGGTCCTACGAGCAGTACTTC	CASSPRDRGGGSYEQYF	17	.	.	TRBV18	TRBJ2-7
TGTGCCACCAGCAAGAGCGACTCTGGGGCCAACGTCCTGACTTTC	CATSKSDSGANVLTF	15	.	.	TRBV15	TRBJ2-6
TGTGCCAGCAGTGATAATCCCGGCACAGATACGCAGTATTTT	CASSDNPGTDTQYF	14	few	.	TRBV6-4	TRBJ2-3
TGTGCCAGCAGTGACGCAGGAGGGCGAGATACGCAGTATTTT	CASSDAGGRDTQYF	14	.	.	TRBV6-4	TRBJ2-3
TGTGCCAGCAGTGACCGCCGGGTTATCAAGAACACTGAAGCTTTCTTT	CASSDRRVIKNTEAFF	16	once	.	TRBV2	TRBJ1-1
TGTGCCAGCAGCTTAGACGGACAGGGCCGAATCTACGAGCAGTACTTC	CASSLDGQGRIYEQYF	16	.	TRBD1	TRBV7-2	TRBJ2-7
TGTGCCAGCATCCGCAGTGCGAACACCGGGGAGCTGTTTTTT	CASIRSANTGELFF	14	.	.	TRBV6-6	TRBJ2-2
TGTGCCAGCAGCCCGGGAGGGTTGGAACAGCCCCAGCATTTT	CASSPGGLEQPQHF	14	.	.	TRBV7-9	TRBJ1-5
TGTGCCAGCAGCGCGGAAGGGGGCGGCTACACCTTC	CASSAEGGGYTF	12	.	TRBD1	TRBV5-4	TRBJ1-2
TGCGCCGGCGTCCACAGGGGGAGTAATGAAAAACTGTTTTTT	CAGVHRGSNEKLFF	14	.	TRBD1	TRBV10-1	TRBJ1-4
TGCGCCAGCAGTGACGGGGTCCTCGACTATGGCTACACCTTC	CASSDGVLDYGYTF	14	.	.	TRBV10-2	TRBJ1-2
TGTGCCAGCAGTTTGTCGAACACCATATATTTT	CASSLSNTIYF	11	.	.	TRBV28	TRBJ1-3